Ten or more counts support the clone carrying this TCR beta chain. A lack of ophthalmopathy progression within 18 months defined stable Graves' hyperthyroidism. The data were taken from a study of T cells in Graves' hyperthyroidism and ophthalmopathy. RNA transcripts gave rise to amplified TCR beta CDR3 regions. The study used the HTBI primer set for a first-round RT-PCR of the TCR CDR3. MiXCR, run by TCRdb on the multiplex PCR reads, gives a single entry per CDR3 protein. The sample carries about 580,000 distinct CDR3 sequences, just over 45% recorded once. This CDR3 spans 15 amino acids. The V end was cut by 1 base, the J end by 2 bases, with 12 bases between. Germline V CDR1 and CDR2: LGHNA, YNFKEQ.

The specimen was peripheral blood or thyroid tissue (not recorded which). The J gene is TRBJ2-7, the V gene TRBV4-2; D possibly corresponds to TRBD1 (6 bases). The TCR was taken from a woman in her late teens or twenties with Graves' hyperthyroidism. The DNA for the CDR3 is TGTGCCAGCAGCCAAGCATATCCAGGGGCCTACGAGCAGTACTTC. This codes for CASSQAYPGAYEQYF.